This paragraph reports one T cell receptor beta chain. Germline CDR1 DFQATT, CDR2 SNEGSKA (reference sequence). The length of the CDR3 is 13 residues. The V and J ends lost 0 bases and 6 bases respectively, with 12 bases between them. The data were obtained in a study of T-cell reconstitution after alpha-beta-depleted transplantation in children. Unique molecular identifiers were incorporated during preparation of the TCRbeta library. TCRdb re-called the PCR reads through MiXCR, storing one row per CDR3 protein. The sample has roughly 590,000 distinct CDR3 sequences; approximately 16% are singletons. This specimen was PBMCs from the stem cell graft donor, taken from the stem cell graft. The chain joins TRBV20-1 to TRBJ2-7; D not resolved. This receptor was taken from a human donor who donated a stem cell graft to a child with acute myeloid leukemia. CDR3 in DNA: TGCAGTGCTAGAGATCTGGGCTCTCCCGAGCAGTACTTC. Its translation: CSARDLGSPEQYF.